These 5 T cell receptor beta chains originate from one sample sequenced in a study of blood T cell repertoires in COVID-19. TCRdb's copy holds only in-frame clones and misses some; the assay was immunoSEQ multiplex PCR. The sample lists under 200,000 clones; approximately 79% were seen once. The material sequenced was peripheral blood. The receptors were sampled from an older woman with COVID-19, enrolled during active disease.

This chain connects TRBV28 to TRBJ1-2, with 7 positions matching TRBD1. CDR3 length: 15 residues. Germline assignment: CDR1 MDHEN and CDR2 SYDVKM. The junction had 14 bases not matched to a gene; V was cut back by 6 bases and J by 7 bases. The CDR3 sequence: CASSPTLTGYIGYTF. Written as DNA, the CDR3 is TGTGCCAGCAGCCCAACCCTGACAGGGTACATTGGCTACACCTTC.

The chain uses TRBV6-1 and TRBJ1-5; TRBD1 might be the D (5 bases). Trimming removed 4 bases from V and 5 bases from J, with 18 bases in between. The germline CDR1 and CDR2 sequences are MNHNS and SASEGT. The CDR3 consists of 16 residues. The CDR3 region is CASSVRPRAGDQPQHF. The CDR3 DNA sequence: TGTGCCAGCAGTGTCCGACCGCGCGCGGGGGATCAGCCCCAGCATTTT.

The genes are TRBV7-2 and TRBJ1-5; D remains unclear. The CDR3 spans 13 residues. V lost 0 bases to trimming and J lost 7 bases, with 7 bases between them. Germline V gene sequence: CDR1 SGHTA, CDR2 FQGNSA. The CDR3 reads CASSLAAQQPQHF. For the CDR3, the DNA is TGTGCCAGCAGCTTAGCCGCACAACAGCCCCAGCATTTT.

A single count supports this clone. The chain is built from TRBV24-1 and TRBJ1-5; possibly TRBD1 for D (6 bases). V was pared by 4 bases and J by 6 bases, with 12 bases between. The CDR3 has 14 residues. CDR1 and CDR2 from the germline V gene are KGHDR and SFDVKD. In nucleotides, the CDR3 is TGTGCCACCAGTGAATCCGGACAGCTTCAGCCCCAGCATTTT. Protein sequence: CATSESGQLQPQHF.

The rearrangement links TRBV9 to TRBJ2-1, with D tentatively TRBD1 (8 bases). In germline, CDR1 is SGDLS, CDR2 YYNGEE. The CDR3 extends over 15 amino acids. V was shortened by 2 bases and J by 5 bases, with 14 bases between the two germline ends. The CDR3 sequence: CASSVGQGGHNEQFF. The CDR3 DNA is TGTGCCAGCAGCGTCGGACAGGGAGGGCACAATGAGCAGTTCTTC.